This T cell receptor (beta chain) was identified in a study of blood T cell repertoires in COVID-19. Per germline, CDR1 LGHDT and CDR2 YNNKEL (reference sequence). This CDR3 is 12 amino acids long. Trimming cost V 4 bases and J 9 bases, with 12 bases left between them. The data were produced by immunoSEQ multiplex PCR, yet TCRdb's version contains in-frame clones alone and is incomplete. The table records fewer than 350,000 clones, about 89% of them present only once. J is TRBJ1-2 and V is TRBV3-1 (or the pseudogene TRBV3-2); perhaps TRBD1 as D (5 bases). The sequencing sample was made of peripheral blood. This clonotype was sampled from a man aged 40-55 years with acute or convalescent COVID-19. CDR3 bases: TGTGCCAGCAGCCTAGCAGACAGAAGCTACACCTTC. Translating it yields CASSLADRSYTF.